This passage covers 28 T cell receptor beta chains from one sample sequenced in a study of cytomegalovirus exposure and HLA in healthy donors. A multiplex PCR was run with 60 Vbeta primers and 13 Jbeta primers. Measured with immunoSEQ multiplex PCR; TCRdb has only the in-frame clones, and not every one. The top ten hold under 6.5% of the sample, which has 100,000 to 150,000 clones, approximately 90% seen once. Sequencing was done on a sample of PBMCs. The receptors were gathered from a woman aged 30 to 39 in good health and CMV-seronegative.

This clone was seen only once. The J gene is TRBJ2-3, the V gene TRBV9; D uncertain. Trimming left V 4 bases short and J 0 bases short, with 9 bases between. Germline V lookup: CDR1 SGDLS, CDR2 YYNGEE. The CDR3 is made up of 14 amino acids. This CDR3 reads CASSPQWSTDTQYF. The CDR3 coding sequence is TGTGCCAGCAGCCCGCAGTGGAGCACAGATACGCAGTATTTT.

Turning to this clone: This CDR3 is also generated by other DNA sequences in the sample. The rearrangement uses TRBV10-3 and TRBJ2-7; D uncertain. Trimming left V 2 bases short and J 2 bases short, with 7 bases between. This CDR3 has 13 amino acids. In germline, CDR1 is ENHRY, CDR2 SYGVKD. The CDR3: CAISEGPPYEQYF. The CDR3 region has the DNA TGTGCCATCAGTGAGGGCCCTCCCTACGAGCAGTACTTC.

The CDR3 loop reads CASTQEAPGPDTQYF. CDR3 nucleotides: TGTGCCAGCACACAAGAAGCCCCTGGGCCAGATACGCAGTATTTT. The chain employs TRBV6-5 and TRBJ2-3; no firm D call. CDR3 size: 15 residues. Between the trimmed V and J ends, which lost 7 bases and 4 bases, there was a span of 18 bases. Per the germline V gene, CDR1 is MNHEY and CDR2 is SVGAGI.

The genes are TRBV7-9 and TRBJ2-1; D possibly corresponds to TRBD2 (6 bases). Germline CDR1 reads SEHNR; CDR2 reads FQNEAQ (reference sequence). The CDR3 extends over 12 amino acids. The V end lost 6 bases, the J end lost 10 bases, and 13 bases lay between the germline ends. CDR3 region: CASSFDRGEQFF. The CDR3, as DNA: TGTGCCAGCAGTTTCGACCGGGGGGAGCAGTTCTTC.

This clone was counted between two and nine times. CDR3 sequence (DNA): TGCGCCAGCAGCCCCATCATTGCGGGAGGAAACACCGGGGAGCTGTTTTTT. This encodes CASSPIIAGGNTGELFF. This chain connects TRBV4-1 to TRBJ2-2; 8 bases are shared with TRBD2. The CDR3 consists of 17 residues. V was pared by 4 bases and J by 2 bases, with 9 bases of the junction left unmatched. The germline V gene encodes CDR1 MGHRA and CDR2 YSYEKL.

The gene calls are TRBV27 and TRBJ2-3, with 9 bases fitting TRBD1. The germline V gene encodes CDR1 MNHEY and CDR2 SMNVEV (reference sequence). Unmatched junction bases numbered 9, after V lost 5 bases and J lost 3 bases. CDR3 length: 16 amino acids. This chain's CDR3 is CASSATGGLITDTQYF. CDR3 coding DNA: TGTGCCAGCAGTGCCACAGGGGGCTTAATTACAGATACGCAGTATTTT.

The V call is TRBV18, the J call TRBJ2-1, with a weak D call TRBD1 (5 bases). This CDR3 comprises 15 residues. The germline CDR1 and CDR2 sequences are KGHSH and LQKENI. The V and J ends lost 2 bases and 7 bases respectively, with 15 bases between them. CDR3 DNA: TGTGCCAGCTCACCAAACGACGCAGGGCGAAATGAGCAGTTCTTC. Protein: CASSPNDAGRNEQFF.

V gene TRBV5-8 combines with J gene TRBJ2-1, with D possibly being TRBD2 (5 bases). Trimming shortened V by 0 bases and J by 3 bases, and 16 bases separated the two germline ends. CDR1 and CDR2 from the germline V gene are SGHTS and YDEGEE. The CDR3 is made up of 17 amino acids. The CDR3 bases are TGTGCCAGCAGCTTGGGGGCTAGCTCGTGGGGCTACAATGAGCAGTTCTTC. Residues: CASSLGASSWGYNEQFF.

The chain has TRBV5-1 and TRBJ2-3; 7 bases align to TRBD2. CDR3 size: 15 residues. Germline values: CDR1 SGHRS, CDR2 YFSETQ. V trimming: 0 bases; J trimming: 4 bases; junction bases outside the gene matches: 5. Here the CDR3 reads CASSLGGGSSDTQYF. The CDR3 DNA is TGCGCCAGCAGCTTGGGTGGCGGGAGCTCAGATACGCAGTATTTT.

V gene TRBV7-8 combines with J gene TRBJ2-1; TRBD1 might be the D (5 bases). Trimming left V 2 bases short and J 6 bases short, with 11 bases between. The CDR3 totals 14 residues. The germline gives CDR1 SGHVS, CDR2 FQNEAQ. The CDR3 region has the DNA TGTGCCAGCAGCTTACGGCAGGGTTCCAATGAGCAGTTCTTC. Translated: CASSLRQGSNEQFF.

The J gene is TRBJ1-1, the V gene TRBV14; TRBD1 might be the D (6 bases). The CDR3 spans 17 residues. Germline V lookup: CDR1 SGHDN, CDR2 FVKESK. Trimming stripped 0 bases from V and 2 bases from J, with 16 bases between. The DNA for the CDR3 is TGTGCCAGCAGCCAAGACGGGTGGGGGCCTACTAACACTGAAGCTTTCTTT. Translated: CASSQDGWGPTNTEAFF. The whole variable domain, filled in from reference TRBV14 and TRBJ1-1, reads EAGVTQFPSHSVIEKGQTVTLRCDPISGHDNLYWYRRVMGKEIKFLLHFVKESKQDESGMPNNRFLAERTGGTYSTLKVQPAELEDSGVYFCASSQDGWGPTNTEAFFGQGTRLTVV.

V and J are TRBV29-1 and TRBJ2-3, with a tentative D call TRBD1 (5 bases). This CDR3 is built from 13 residues. Germline V CDR1 and CDR2: SQVTM, ANQGSEA. Trimming cost V 6 bases and J 2 bases, with 12 bases left between them. The CDR3 loop is CSVARQHTDTQYF. In nucleotides, the CDR3 is TGCAGCGTCGCCCGACAGCACACAGATACGCAGTATTTT.

There are a few counts of this clone. This chain connects TRBV5-4 to TRBJ2-1, with D possibly TRBD1 on 6 matching bases. The CDR3 has 14 residues. Trimming took off 3 bases at V and 5 bases at J, with 12 bases between the two ends. Germline V gene lookup returns CDR1 SGHNT and CDR2 YYREEE (reference sequence). The CDR3 bases are TGTGCCAGCAGCTGGGGGCGCAGTAACAATGAGCAGTTCTTC. Translation gives CASSWGRSNNEQFF.

This clone was picked up one time. V is TRBV28 and J is TRBJ1-2, with a tentative D call TRBD1 (6 bases). CDR1 is MDHEN, CDR2 SYDVKM, per germline. This CDR3 is built from 15 residues. V was trimmed by 3 bases and J by 6 bases, leaving 17 bases between them. DNA for the CDR3: TGTGCCAGCAGTTTTTTTGGGGGCGCGGTCGATGGCTACACCTTC. Its protein product is CASSFFGGAVDGYTF.

The chain couples TRBV28 to TRBJ2-5; perhaps TRBD2 as D (6 bases). Germline V gene data show CDR1 as MDHEN and CDR2 as SYDVKM. V lost 3 bases, J lost 4 bases, and 21 bases lay in between. There are 17 residues in the CDR3. The DNA of the CDR3 is TGTGCCAGCAGTTTTTTCCCGGGAGACACGTTCGGAGAGACCCAGTACTTC. Protein sequence: CASSFFPGDTFGETQYF.

The chain employs TRBV4-3 and TRBJ1-5, with D uncertain. The V and J ends lost 0 bases and 4 bases respectively, with 10 bases between them. CDR1 LGHNA and CDR2 YSLEER come from the germline V gene. This CDR3 is built from 15 residues. The CDR3: CASSQERQSNQPQHF. The CDR3 DNA sequence: TGCGCCAGCAGCCAAGAGAGGCAGTCGAATCAGCCCCAGCATTTT.

The chain uses TRBV5-1 and TRBJ2-3; 16 bases fit TRBD2. This CDR3 is built from 16 residues. V lost 4 bases and J lost 4; bases outside the gene matches: 3. In germline, CDR1 is SGHRS, CDR2 YFSETQ. The CDR3 sequence: CASSIGTSGGADTQYF. CDR3 bases: TGCGCCAGCAGCATCGGGACTAGCGGGGGGGCAGATACGCAGTATTTT.

The rearrangement joins TRBV27 to TRBJ2-5; 14 bases are a match to TRBD2. The CDR3 is 16 residues long. Germline values: CDR1 MNHEY, CDR2 SMNVEV (reference sequence). V was pared by 6 bases and J by 4 bases, with 7 bases of the junction left unmatched. This CDR3 reads CASSPRTSGGRETQYF. CDR3 nucleotides: TGTGCCAGCAGCCCCCGGACTAGCGGGGGGAGAGAGACCCAGTACTTC.

The J gene is TRBJ2-2, the V gene TRBV7-2; no clear D. From germline, CDR1 is SGHTA and CDR2 FQGNSA. Trimming stripped 5 bases from V and 1 base from J, with 11 bases between. The CDR3 loop spans 15 amino acids. The CDR3 sequence is CASSRDSGNTGELFF. CDR3 in DNA: TGTGCCAGCAGCCGTGATTCGGGGAACACCGGGGAGCTGTTTTTT.

This chain connects TRBV2 to TRBJ2-7; TRBD2 matches at 14 bases. The CDR3 runs to 17 residues. Per germline, CDR1 SNHLY and CDR2 FYNNEI. J gave up 3 bases and V 6 bases, and 10 bases lay outside the gene matches. This CDR3 reads CASSERGLAGDYYEQYF. The CDR3, as DNA: TGTGCCAGCAGCGAGCGGGGACTAGCGGGAGACTACTACGAGCAGTACTTC. Drawing the rest from reference TRBV2 and TRBJ2-7, the complete variable domain is EPEVTQTPSHQVTQMGQEVILRCVPISNHLYFYWYRQILGQKVEFLVSFYNNEISEKSEIFDDQFSVERPDGSNFTLKIRSTKLEDSAMYFCASSERGLAGDYYEQYFGPGTRLTVT.

This chain links TRBV19 with TRBJ2-1; D is unresolved. The CDR3 extends over 14 amino acids. In germline, CDR1 is LNHDA, CDR2 SQIVND (reference sequence). The V end was cut by 5 bases, the J end by 5 bases, with 13 bases between. In nucleotides, the CDR3 is TGTGCCAGTAGTTACAAAGTCCTCGACAATGAGCAGTTCTTC. It yields the protein CASSYKVLDNEQFF.

The V gene is TRBV27, the J gene TRBJ2-1, with 13 bases matching TRBD2. The CDR3 has 16 residues. Per germline, CDR1 MNHEY and CDR2 SMNVEV (reference sequence). V lost 2 bases and J lost 9; bases outside the gene matches: 7. CDR3 residues: CASSLNLGLAGSEQFF. The CDR3 DNA is TGTGCCAGCAGTTTAAACCTGGGACTAGCGGGGAGTGAGCAGTTCTTC.

The rearrangement uses TRBV7-2 and TRBJ2-1; TRBD2 matches at 9 bases. CDR1 and CDR2 (germline): SGHTA, FQGNSA. V lost 6 bases to trimming and J lost 9 bases; unmatched junction nucleotides: 12. The CDR3 runs 15 residues. CDR3 nucleotides: TGTGCCAGCAGGACCTTAGCGGGAGCTCTGGGTGAGCAGTTCTTC. Residues: CASRTLAGALGEQFF.

The rearrangement links TRBV7-2 to TRBJ2-4; no definite D call. Germline V gives CDR1 SGHTA, CDR2 FQGNSA. CDR3 size: 13 residues. Trimming pared 4 bases from V and 3 bases from J, leaving 7 bases between. The CDR3 reads CASSSSDKNIQYF. CDR3 DNA: TGTGCCAGCAGCTCCTCAGACAAAAACATTCAGTACTTC.

This clone was seen a single time. This chain uses TRBV6-5 with TRBJ1-5, with TRBD1 identical over 9 bases. Germline CDR1 and CDR2: MNHEY and SVGAGI. The CDR3 totals 14 residues. V lost 5 bases to trimming and J lost 4 bases; unmatched junction nucleotides: 3. The CDR3 DNA sequence: TGTGCCAGCAGTCTACAGGGGGCGAATCAGCCCCAGCATTTT. This translates into CASSLQGANQPQHF.

The chain carries TRBV7-2 and TRBJ2-3; TRBD2 agrees at 12 bases. J lost 1 base, V lost 2 bases, and 7 bases had no gene match. CDR3 length: 18 residues. Germline V gives CDR1 SGHTA, CDR2 FQGNSA. This chain's CDR3 is CASSLLGLAGGGTDTQYF. DNA of the CDR3: TGTGCCAGCAGCTTACTAGGTCTAGCGGGGGGGGGCACAGATACGCAGTATTTT.

The chain is built from TRBV5-1 and TRBJ2-5; D perhaps matches TRBD2 (5 bases). This CDR3 spans 13 amino acids. Per the germline V gene, CDR1 is SGHRS and CDR2 is YFSETQ. The V end lost 2 bases, the J end lost 5 bases, and 10 bases lay between the germline ends. CDR3 protein: CASSFDYRETQYF. The CDR3 DNA reads as TGCGCCAGCAGCTTCGACTACCGGGAGACCCAGTACTTC.

A word on this clone: Other nucleotide sequences in the sample specify the same CDR3. The CDR3 sequence: CASSLGGYEQYF. CDR3 nucleotide sequence: TGTGCCAGCAGCTTGGGCGGGTACGAGCAGTACTTC. The gene calls are TRBV5-4 and TRBJ2-7, with D maybe TRBD2 (5 bases). This CDR3 spans 12 amino acids. Germline-derived CDR1 and CDR2 are SGHNT and YYREEE (reference sequence). Trimming left V 0 bases short and J 4 bases short, with 5 bases between.